The 24 T cell receptor beta chains reported below all come from one sample, sequenced in a study of CD8+CD57+ T cells in acquired aplastic anemia. Both TCR beta VDJ combination and CDR3 sequence profiling were carried out. Genomic DNA was the template for this profiling. Each CDR3 protein gets one entry after TCRdb re-called the reads with MiXCR. The sample has 150,000 to 200,000 distinct CDR3 sequences; around half are singletons. Patients sequenced had flow cytometry evidence of CD8+CD57+ cell expansion. Sequenced sample: sorted CD4+, CD8+, or CD8+CD57+ T cells (not recorded which) from PBMCs. These receptors were obtained from a human donor with aplastic anemia.

This clonotype has at least ten counts. The gene calls are TRBV14 and TRBJ2-3; 9 nucleotides align to TRBD1. Germline lookup yields CDR1 SGHDN and CDR2 FVKESK. V was clipped by 5 bases and J by 11 bases; unmatched bases: 14. The CDR3 is 15 amino acids. The CDR3 loop is CASSVGGQGQRRQYF. In DNA, the CDR3 is TGTGCCAGCAGCGTCGGGGGACAGGGACAACGCCGGCAGTATTTT.

Of note for this clonotype: The final CDR3 position lacks the conserved phenylalanine or tryptophan, pointing to a likely read error. No DNA is shown, since the ends of the CDR3 on it are uncertain; the CDR3 is the one TCRdb lists. The chain has TRBV25-1 and TRBJ2-7; the D call TRBD1 from the table was never checked on the DNA. The CDR3 extends over 11 residues, inclusive of both ends. Germline V lookup: CDR1 MGHDK, CDR2 SYGVNS. CDR3 sequence: CASGEGTGVYT.

As for this clonotype: A much larger clone lies a single base off, so this may be a read error. This chain joins TRBV12-3 or TRBV12-4 and TRBJ2-5; 8 nucleotides align to TRBD2. V lost 4 bases and J lost 14; bases outside the gene matches: 9. This CDR3 spans 12 amino acids. The CDR3 bases are TGTGCCAGCAGTTCAGCGGGGGTCGGTATTTACTTC. Translating gives CASSSAGVGIYF.

This clonotype was observed at least ten times. The J gene is TRBJ1-1, the V gene TRBV25-1, with D possibly matching TRBD1 (5 bases). Trimming removed 3 bases at V and 5 bases at J, with 16 bases between. The CDR3 sequence is 15 residues long. Per the germline V gene, CDR1 is MGHDK and CDR2 is SYGVNS. CDR3 sequence reads: CASSDITQRGTEAFF. DNA of the CDR3: TGTGCCAGCAGTGACATCACTCAACGGGGGACTGAAGCTTTCTTT.

This clonotype occurred a few times. The rearrangement uses TRBV6-1 and TRBJ1-1; a weak D match, TRBD1 (5 bases). Trimming cost V 5 bases and J 0 bases, with 25 bases left between them. This CDR3 is built from 19 residues. Per the germline V gene, CDR1 is MNHNS and CDR2 is SASEGT. Here the CDR3 reads CASSRWSGGTEVMNTEAFF. DNA for the CDR3: TGTGCCAGCAGTCGATGGTCCGGGGGAACAGAGGTAATGAACACTGAAGCTTTCTTT.

The V gene is TRBV5-1, the J gene TRBJ2-1; either TRBD1 or TRBD2 may supply D (6 bases each). CDR1 is SGHRS, CDR2 YFSETQ, per germline. The CDR3 totals 14 residues. Trimming removed 1 base at V and 4 bases at J, with 9 bases between. CDR3 nucleotides: TGCGCCAGCAGCTTGTGGGGGGCTTACAATGAGCAGTTCTTC. It yields the protein CASSLWGAYNEQFF.

To note about this clonotype: An end of the junction does not agree with germline; a read error may underlie this. The rearrangement joins TRBV10-2 to TRBJ2-2; D possibly matches TRBD1 or TRBD2 (5 bases each). Per the germline V gene, CDR1 is WSHSY and CDR2 is SAAADI. The length of the CDR3 is 14 residues. CDR3 sequence (DNA): TGTGCCAGCGCCCGGGACCAGAACACCGGGGAGCTGTTTTTT. This translates into CASARDQNTGELFF.

This clonotype was seen repeatedly, ten times or more. The genes are TRBV3-1 and TRBJ2-7, with 10 bases fitting TRBD1. The CDR3 has 17 residues. CDR1 is LGHDT, CDR2 YNNKEL, per germline (reference sequence). After removal of 1 base from V and 2 bases from J, the junction contained 8 bases not matched to a gene. For the CDR3, the DNA is TGTGCCAGCAGCCAAGTCCGGGACAGGGGAATGGCCTACGAGCAGTACTTC. It yields the protein CASSQVRDRGMAYEQYF.

With respect to this clonotype: One end of the junction does not line up with germline, which may come from a read error. CDR3 region: CASRQISGNTIYF. The CDR3 DNA sequence: TGTGCTAGCAGACAGATCTCTGGAAACACCATATATTTT. The J gene is TRBJ1-3, the V gene TRBV2; D might be TRBD1 (5 bases). Germline values: CDR1 SNHLY, CDR2 FYNNEI. The CDR3 length is 13 residues.

This chain uses TRBV10-3 with TRBJ2-2; maybe TRBD1 (6 bases). This CDR3 has 14 residues. V was shortened by 11 bases and J by 2 bases, with 15 bases between the two germline ends. Per germline, CDR1 ENHRY and CDR2 SYGVKD. The CDR3 spells CASHRDNNTGELFF. The CDR3 region has the DNA TGTGCCTCGCACCGGGACAACAACACCGGGGAGCTGTTTTTT.

The rearrangement uses TRBV7-6 and TRBJ2-5; D may be TRBD2 (6 bases). Trimming took 2 bases from V and 3 from J, leaving 10 bases between them. The germline V gene encodes CDR1 SGHVS and CDR2 FNYEAQ. This CDR3 region has 14 residues. The CDR3 DNA is TGTGCCAGCAGCTTACGGGCTAGCGAAGAGACCCAGTACTTC. It yields the protein CASSLRASEETQYF. The full variable domain, with the rest looked up from reference TRBV7-6 and TRBJ2-5, is GAGVSQSPRYKVTKRGQDVALRCDPISGHVSLYWYRQALGQGPEFLTYFNYEAQQDKSGLPNDRFSAERPEGSISTLTIQRTEQRDSAMYRCASSLRASEETQYFGPGTRLLVL.

A few counts support this clonotype. The CDR3 protein is CATSRDSGTQPQHF. CDR3 bases: TGTGCCACCAGCAGGGACAGCGGAACTCAGCCCCAGCATTTT. The rearrangement joins TRBV15 to TRBJ1-5, with D tentatively TRBD1 (6 bases). The length of the CDR3 is 14 residues. From germline, CDR1 is LNHNV and CDR2 YYDKDF (reference sequence). V shed 3 bases and J shed 6 bases, with 12 bases lying between them. Complete variable domain (other parts from reference TRBV15 and TRBJ1-5): DAMVIQNPRYQVTQFGKPVTLSCSQTLNHNVMYWYQQKSSQAPKLLFHYYDKDFNNEADTPDNFQSRRPNTSFCFLDIRSPGLGDTAMYLCATSRDSGTQPQHFGDGTRLSIL.

The V and J genes are TRBV20-1 and TRBJ1-1, with TRBD1 identical over 11 bases. Unmatched junction bases numbered 18, after V lost 4 bases and J lost 11 bases. This CDR3 has 16 residues. CDR1 and CDR2 (germline): DFQATT, SNEGSKA (reference sequence). The CDR3 DNA is TGCAGTGCTAATCCGGGACAGGGGGAAACATGGCGAGGGGCTTTCTTT. Translated: CSANPGQGETWRGAFF.

Many counts were recorded for this clonotype. V usage is TRBV6-1 and J usage is TRBJ1-6; perhaps TRBD1 as D (5 bases). Per germline, CDR1 MNHNS and CDR2 SASEGT. CDR3 length: 13 residues. Between the trimmed V and J ends, which lost 7 bases and 8 bases, there was a span of 12 bases. Here the CDR3 reads CASNNRPDSPLHF. CDR3 DNA: TGTGCCAGCAATAACAGGCCCGATTCACCCCTCCACTTT.

This clonotype was observed a few times. The rearrangement uses TRBV20-1 and TRBJ2-5; weak D call: TRBD1 (5 bases). V was shortened by 6 bases and J by 6 bases, with 17 bases between the two germline ends. Germline values: CDR1 DFQATT, CDR2 SNEGSKA (reference sequence). The CDR3 contains 13 residues. The DNA of the CDR3 is TGCAGTGCGTCGACAGTGGGCCGAAAGACCCAGTACTTC. This codes for CSASTVGRKTQYF.

This clonotype was detected ten times or more. The V call is TRBV9, the J call TRBJ2-3; D gene uncertain. There are 17 residues in the CDR3. The V and J ends lost 0 bases and 7 bases respectively, with 21 bases between them. Looked up from germline, CDR1 is SGDLS and CDR2 is YYNGEE. The DNA for the CDR3 is TGTGCCAGCAGCGTAGAAGGCCCTGGCGCTAGTGCCAATACGCAGTATTTT. Translated: CASSVEGPGASANTQYF. The complete variable domain, with remaining parts taken from reference TRBV9 and TRBJ2-3, reads DSGVTQTPKHLITATGQRVTLRCSPRSGDLSVYWYQQSLDQGLQFLIQYYNGEERAKGNILERFSAQQFPDLHSELNLSSLELGDSALYFCASSVEGPGASANTQYFGPGTRLTVL.

Of note for this clonotype: A much larger clone differs from this one at a single base, so this may be a read error. The V gene is TRBV12-3 or TRBV12-4, the J gene TRBJ1-3, with D hard to call. This CDR3 comprises 13 residues. The CDR3 here is CVSSSSAGNTIYF. CDR3 sequence (DNA): TGTGTCAGCAGTTCGAGCGCTGGAAACACCATATATTTT.

This clonotype was seen ten or more times. Here the CDR3 DNA reads TGTGCCAACATGACAGGGCTTGACACTGAAGCTTTCTTT. Amino acids: CANMTGLDTEAFF. This chain joins TRBV6-4 and TRBJ1-1; the match to TRBD1 covers 7 bases. V gave up 10 bases and J gave up 3 bases; unmatched junction bases: 8. CDR3 size: 13 residues. Germline values: CDR1 MRHNA, CDR2 SNTAGT.

The chain recombines TRBV14 with TRBJ2-7, with 8 nucleotides matching TRBD2. Germline CDR1 reads SGHDN; CDR2 reads FVKESK. Trimming took 5 bases from V and 0 from J; bases not matched to a gene: 9. This CDR3 spans 16 amino acids. The CDR3 nucleotides read TGTGCCAGCAGCTTGATTAGCGGGACATCCTCCTACGAGCAGTACTTC. This gives the protein CASSLISGTSSYEQYF.

Note on this clonotype: No conserved phenylalanine or tryptophan is present at the end of the CDR3, so a read error is the likely explanation. The chain uses TRBV10-1 and TRBJ1-3, with no clear D. The germline CDR1 and CDR2 sequences are WNHNN and SYGVQD (reference sequence). CDR3 size: 12 residues. Trimming took 2 bases from V and 4 from J, leaving 3 bases between them. CDR3 coding DNA: TGCGCCAGCAGTGAGGTCGGAAACACCATATATCTT. It yields the protein CASSEVGNTIYL.

For this clonotype: A much larger clone lies one base from this, so it may be a read error. This rearrangement joins TRBV5-4 to TRBJ2-1; 14 bases fit TRBD2. Germline CDR1 reads SGHNT; CDR2 reads YYREEE (reference sequence). Trimming took 5 bases from V and 9 from J; bases not matched to a gene: 4. The CDR3 totals 14 residues. The CDR3 is CASRGTSGGAEQFF. For the CDR3, the DNA is TGTGCCAGCAGAGGGACTAGCGGGGGCGCTGAGCAGTTCTTC. Full variable domain (outside the CDR3, taken from reference TRBV5-4 and TRBJ2-1): ETGVTQSPTHLIKTRGQQVTLRCSSQSGHNTVSWYQQALGQGPQFIFQYYREEENGRGNFPPRFSGLQFPNYSSELNVNALELDDSALYLCASRGTSGGAEQFFGPGTRLTVL.

This clonotype has a count of ten or more. The genes are TRBV20-1 and TRBJ2-1; D is possibly TRBD2 (6 bases). This CDR3 comprises 14 residues. CDR1 DFQATT and CDR2 SNEGSKA come from the germline V gene (reference sequence). Trimming removed 3 bases at V and 5 bases at J, with 14 bases between. The CDR3 coding sequence is TGCAGTGCTAGTACGGGGGTCTGGGACAATGAGCAGTTCTTC. Protein sequence: CSASTGVWDNEQFF.

This clonotype was recorded at least ten times. The CDR3 sequence is CASSLARETQYF. CDR3 nucleotide sequence: TGTGCCAGCAGCTTGGCCCGCGAGACCCAGTACTTC. This chain links TRBV5-4 with TRBJ2-5; D remains unclear. Germline V gene lookup returns CDR1 SGHNT and CDR2 YYREEE (reference sequence). This CDR3 has 12 amino acids. V gave up 0 bases and J gave up 5 bases, with 5 bases separating them.

CDR3 coding DNA: TGTGCCAGCAGACCCCACACAGGGTTCAATGAGCAGTTCTTC. Encoded protein: CASRPHTGFNEQFF. The chain links TRBV6-2 or TRBV6-3 to TRBJ2-1, with D perhaps TRBD1 (6 bases). CDR3 length: 14 amino acids. The germline V gene encodes CDR1 MNHEY and CDR2 SVGEGT. V lost 6 bases, J lost 6 bases, and 15 bases lay in between.